This entry lists 27 T cell receptor beta chains sequenced from one sample in a study of CD8 T cells in Susac syndrome. The RNA input was about 0.5 to 1 ug, and it was reverse transcribed with random hexamers. MiXCR, run by TCRdb on the immunoSEQ multiplex PCR reads, gives a single entry per CDR3 protein. The table has around 130,000 distinct CDR3 sequences, roughly 80% seen once; the top ten hold 0.5% to 0.65%. Sample: CD8+ T cells from PBMCs. The receptors here all came from a human donor with multiple sclerosis.

This rearrangement joins TRBV7-8 to TRBJ1-1, with a tentative D call TRBD1 (6 bases). CDR1 is SGHVS, CDR2 FQNEAQ, per germline. The CDR3 is made up of 15 amino acids. With 3 bases removed from V and 0 bases from J, the gap between germline ends came to 11 bases. CDR3 sequence reads: CASSFETGMNTEAFF. As DNA, the CDR3 is TGTGCCAGCAGCTTTGAGACAGGTATGAACACTGAAGCTTTCTTT. The entire variable domain, with the rest obtained from reference TRBV7-8 and TRBJ1-1, is as follows: GAGVSQSPRYKVAKRGQDVALRCDPISGHVSLFWYQQALGQGPEFLTYFQNEAQLDKSGLPSDRFFAERPEGSVSTLKIQRTQQEDSAVYLCASSFETGMNTEAFFGQGTRLTVV.

This chain links TRBV11-2 with TRBJ2-1; 7 positions agree with TRBD2. Germline CDR1 SGHAT, CDR2 FQNNGV. The CDR3 contains 13 residues. Losses at the gene ends were 6 bases for V and 5 bases for J; bases not matched to a gene: 4. The CDR3 reads CASSPSGDNEQFF. CDR3 sequence (DNA): TGTGCCAGCAGTCCTAGCGGCGACAATGAGCAGTTCTTC.

This clonotype occurred once. V and J are TRBV27 and TRBJ1-1; possible D gene TRBD1, 6 bases. Trimming took 7 bases from V and 4 from J, leaving 16 bases between them. This CDR3 has 14 amino acids. Germline V gives CDR1 MNHEY, CDR2 SMNVEV (reference sequence). For the CDR3, the DNA is TGTGCCAGCAAATTCACAGGGTCGGGCACTGAAGCTTTCTTT. Translating gives CASKFTGSGTEAFF.

The chain carries TRBV6-1 and TRBJ2-7; no clear D. This CDR3 is built from 15 residues. The germline V gene has CDR1 MNHNS and CDR2 SASEGT. Trimming pared 2 bases from V and 2 bases from J, leaving 13 bases between. The CDR3 here is CASSESQGMAYEQYF. CDR3 DNA sequence: TGTGCCAGCAGTGAATCACAAGGCATGGCCTACGAGCAGTACTTC.

V gene TRBV27 combines with J gene TRBJ2-3; 8 bases agree with TRBD2. From germline, CDR1 is MNHEY and CDR2 SMNVEV (reference sequence). The CDR3 contains 16 residues. Trimming cost V 3 bases and J 5 bases; bases outside gene matches: 10. CDR3 sequence reads: CASSLSSGSSIDTQYF. The CDR3 DNA is TGTGCCAGCAGTTTGTCCAGCGGGAGTTCGATAGATACGCAGTATTTT.

The chain combines TRBV3-1 with TRBJ2-7; 7 bases fit TRBD2. Germline CDR1 and CDR2: LGHDT and YNNKEL (reference sequence). V trimming: 1 base; J trimming: 6 bases; junction bases outside the gene matches: 9. CDR3 length: 15 amino acids. Here the CDR3 DNA reads TGTGCCAGCAGCCAAGTGGGAGGGGTAATTGGCGAGCAGTACTTC. Protein product: CASSQVGGVIGEQYF.

This clonotype occurred once. The V gene is TRBV12-3 or TRBV12-4, the J gene TRBJ1-4; D ambiguous. This CDR3 comprises 14 residues. Trimming shortened V by 2 bases and J by 3 bases, and 7 bases separated the two germline ends. The CDR3 DNA is TGTGCCAGCAGTTTAAGGCGGGCTAATGAAAAACTGTTTTTT. Its protein product is CASSLRRANEKLFF.

The chain couples TRBV12-5 to TRBJ1-5, with D uncertain. Germline V gene lookup returns CDR1 LGHNT and CDR2 FRNRAP. The V end lost 6 bases, the J end lost 15 bases, and 15 bases lay between the germline ends. The CDR3 loop spans 11 amino acids. CDR3: CASGGFEFLHF. The CDR3 DNA reads as TGTGCTAGTGGGGGATTTGAGTTCCTGCATTTT.

The J gene is TRBJ1-6, the V gene TRBV20-1; a weak D match, TRBD1 (5 bases). The germline CDR1 and CDR2 sequences are DFQATT and SNEGSKA (reference sequence). Trimming pared 2 bases from V and 12 bases from J, leaving 11 bases between. The CDR3 consists of 12 residues. This CDR3 is CSARIGRGPLHF. CDR3 in DNA: TGCAGTGCTAGAATTGGTAGGGGACCCCTCCACTTT.

The V call is TRBV15, the J call TRBJ2-3; 7 bases align to TRBD1. The V and J ends lost 4 bases and 0 bases, in that order; junction bases with no gene match: 10. Germline V gene sequence: CDR1 LNHNV, CDR2 YYDKDF (reference sequence). The CDR3 loop spans 17 amino acids. The chain's CDR3 is CATSNRDSTSSTDTQYF. The DNA of the CDR3 is TGTGCCACCAGCAATAGGGACAGTACCTCTAGCACAGATACGCAGTATTTT.

The V gene is TRBV25-1, the J gene TRBJ2-2; no definite D call. CDR1 and CDR2 (germline): MGHDK, SYGVNS. The V end lost 1 base, the J end lost 0 bases, and 15 bases lay between the germline ends. The CDR3 runs to 18 residues. CDR3 DNA: TGTGCCAGCAGTGAATCTCACGGACGGATGTCGAACACCGGGGAGCTGTTTTTT. This sequence encodes CASSESHGRMSNTGELFF.

The chain carries TRBV5-5 and TRBJ1-2; D is undetermined. The CDR3 is 14 amino acids. V was cut by 4 bases and J by 5 bases, with 15 bases left in between. The germline V gene encodes CDR1 SGHKS and CDR2 YYEKEE (reference sequence). DNA of the CDR3: TGTGCCAGCAGCGCTGGGGAAACAGAGTATGGCTACACCTTC. Its translation: CASSAGETEYGYTF.

The chain recombines TRBV19 with TRBJ1-1; D call uncertain. Deletions cut 3 bases from V and 3 bases from J, with 8 bases between. From germline, CDR1 is LNHDA and CDR2 SQIVND (reference sequence). CDR3 length: 13 amino acids. This CDR3 is CASSILEDTEAFF. The CDR3 coding sequence is TGTGCCAGTAGTATTCTTGAGGACACTGAAGCTTTCTTT.

The chain is built from TRBV12-3 or TRBV12-4 and TRBJ2-5; 7 nucleotides match TRBD1. With 5 bases clipped from V and 4 bases from J, the junction kept 4 bases outside the gene matches. The CDR3 has 13 amino acids. This CDR3 is CASSIDRVETQYF. CDR3 bases: TGTGCCAGCAGTATCGACAGGGTAGAGACCCAGTACTTC.

The chain carries TRBV6-1 and TRBJ2-2, with 13 bases that match TRBD2. Unmatched junction bases numbered 5, after V lost 6 bases and J lost 1 base. This CDR3 region has 17 residues. The germline gives CDR1 MNHNS, CDR2 SASEGT. CDR3 sequence: CASRPGLAGQNTGELFF. The DNA for the CDR3 is TGTGCCAGCAGGCCGGGACTAGCGGGGCAGAACACCGGGGAGCTGTTTTTT.

This clonotype is a singleton in its sample. V is TRBV2 and J is TRBJ1-3; the D is unclear. Looked up from germline, CDR1 is SNHLY and CDR2 is FYNNEI. The ends were cut back, 6 bases at V and 2 bases at J, with 11 bases in the middle. The CDR3 length is 14 residues. The CDR3 nucleotides are TGTGCCAGCAGCCCCGGGGAACCTGGAAACACCATATATTTT. It encodes CASSPGEPGNTIYF.

This clonotype was recorded only once. V usage is TRBV2 and J usage is TRBJ2-3; perhaps D is TRBD1 or TRBD2 (5 bases each). The CDR3 runs to 15 residues. Looked up from germline, CDR1 is SNHLY and CDR2 is FYNNEI. V was pared by 1 base and J by 3 bases, with 11 bases between. The CDR3: CASSEEGDRTDTQYF. Here the CDR3 DNA reads TGTGCCAGCAGTGAAGAGGGAGACAGAACAGATACGCAGTATTTT.

The chain links TRBV12-3 or TRBV12-4 to TRBJ2-7; tentative D call: TRBD1 (5 bases). Trimming removed 1 base from V and 3 bases from J, with 7 bases in between. This CDR3 spans 13 amino acids. The CDR3 loop reads CASSLGRGYEQYV. CDR3 in DNA: TGTGCCAGCAGTTTAGGAAGGGGCTACGAGCAGTACGTC.

The rearrangement joins TRBV7-9 to TRBJ1-2; maybe TRBD1 (5 bases). V lost 2 bases and J 4 bases, leaving 8 bases between the germline ends. From germline, CDR1 is SEHNR and CDR2 FQNEAQ (reference sequence). This CDR3 contains 13 residues. The CDR3 DNA reads as TGTGCCAGCAGCTTAATGGGGGGCTATGGCTACACCTTC. Amino acid sequence: CASSLMGGYGYTF.

The chain carries TRBV27 and TRBJ2-3; TRBD2 aligns across 9 bases. CDR3 length equals 14 residues. J lost 10 bases, V lost 1 base, and 6 bases had no gene match. Germline V gene sequence: CDR1 MNHEY, CDR2 SMNVEV (reference sequence). Written as DNA, the CDR3 is TGTGCCAGCAGTTTATTAGACGCGGGAGGGCCGCAGTATTTT. The encoded protein is CASSLLDAGGPQYF.

This sequence joins TRBV29-1 and TRBJ2-2; D is undetermined. The V end was cut by 4 bases, the J end by 0 bases, with 6 bases between. Germline CDR1 reads SQVTM; CDR2 reads ANQGSEA. This CDR3 spans 13 amino acids. The DNA for the CDR3 is TGCAGCGTTGTGCCCGCGAACACCGGGGAGCTGTTTTTT. Amino acid sequence: CSVVPANTGELFF.

This chain links TRBV28 with TRBJ1-1; the D gene is possibly TRBD1 (6 bases). Trimming cost V 3 bases and J 5 bases, with 16 bases left between them. Per the germline V gene, CDR1 is MDHEN and CDR2 is SYDVKM. The CDR3 contains 15 residues. The CDR3 DNA follows: TGTGCCAGCAGTTTTCGAAGGGGGATTTGGACTGAAGCTTTCTTT. This encodes CASSFRRGIWTEAFF. The full variable domain, completed using reference TRBV28 and TRBJ1-1, is DVKVTQSSRYLVKRTGEKVFLECVQDMDHENMFWYRQDPGLGLRLIYFSYDVKMKEKGDIPEGYSVSREKKERFSLILESASTNQTSMYLCASSFRRGIWTEAFFGQGTRLTVV.

This CDR3 is CASSFLREQFF. The DNA of the CDR3 is TGTGCCAGCAGCTTCCTCCGGGAGCAGTTCTTC. The V and J genes are TRBV5-5 and TRBJ2-1, with unresolved D. Germline V gene lookup returns CDR1 SGHKS and CDR2 YYEKEE (reference sequence). V dropped 2 bases and J dropped 10 bases, with 7 bases sitting between them. The CDR3 spans 11 residues.

Here the CDR3 DNA reads TGTGCCAGCACCCCCTCACCGGGACTAGCGGGGAGGTCTCGGTTCTTC. Translated, it gives CASTPSPGLAGRSRFF. The genes are TRBV27 and TRBJ2-1; 13 nucleotides align to TRBD2. Germline V gives CDR1 MNHEY, CDR2 SMNVEV (reference sequence). The junction had 18 bases not matched to a gene; V was cut back by 7 bases and J by 15 bases. The CDR3 is made up of 16 amino acids.

The CDR3 reads CASSSTGRVEAFF. The DNA of the CDR3 is TGTGCCAGCAGCTCGACAGGGAGGGTTGAAGCTTTCTTT. The gene calls are TRBV5-5 and TRBJ1-1, with 7 bases identical to TRBD1. This CDR3 has 13 amino acids. Unmatched junction bases numbered 6, after V lost 3 bases and J lost 7 bases. In germline, CDR1 is SGHKS, CDR2 YYEKEE (reference sequence).

The V and J genes are TRBV27 and TRBJ1-4; 7 nucleotides agree with TRBD1. V lost 6 bases to trimming and J lost 11 bases; unmatched junction nucleotides: 15. The CDR3 consists of 15 residues. Per the germline V gene, CDR1 is MNHEY and CDR2 is SMNVEV (reference sequence). The CDR3 spells CASSYFTGVRGKLFF. In DNA form, the CDR3 reads TGTGCCAGCAGCTACTTTACAGGGGTGCGAGGGAAACTGTTTTTT. Full variable domain (missing parts from reference TRBV27 and TRBJ1-4): EAQVTQNPRYLITVTGKKLTVTCSQNMNHEYMSWYRQDPGLGLRQIYYSMNVEVTDKGDVPEGYKVSRKEKRNFPLILESPSPNQTSLYFCASSYFTGVRGKLFFGSGTQLSVL.

V and J are TRBV12-3 or TRBV12-4 and TRBJ2-3, with TRBD2 matching 8 bases. J was trimmed by 5 bases and V by 10 bases; bases with no gene match: 5. The length of the CDR3 is 12 residues. In DNA form, the CDR3 reads TGTGCCACCGGGGGGGTTGGAGATACGCAGTATTTT. Translation: CATGGVGDTQYF.